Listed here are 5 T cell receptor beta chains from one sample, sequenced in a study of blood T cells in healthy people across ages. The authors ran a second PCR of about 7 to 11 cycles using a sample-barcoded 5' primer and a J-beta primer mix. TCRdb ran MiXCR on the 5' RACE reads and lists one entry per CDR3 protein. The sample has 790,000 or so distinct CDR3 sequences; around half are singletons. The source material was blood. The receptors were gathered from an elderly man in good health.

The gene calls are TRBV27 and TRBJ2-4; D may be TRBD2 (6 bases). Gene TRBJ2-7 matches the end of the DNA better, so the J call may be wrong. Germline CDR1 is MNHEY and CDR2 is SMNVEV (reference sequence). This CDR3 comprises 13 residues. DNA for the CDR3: TGTGCCAGCAACCAGTTTGGGACTGACGAGCAGTACTTC. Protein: CASNQFGTDEQYF.

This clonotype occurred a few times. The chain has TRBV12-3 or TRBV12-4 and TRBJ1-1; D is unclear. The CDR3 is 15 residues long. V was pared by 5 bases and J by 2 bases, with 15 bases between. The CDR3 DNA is TGTGCCAGCAGTAACGGGTTACGGGGAAACACTGAAGCTTTCTTT. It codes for CASSNGLRGNTEAFF.

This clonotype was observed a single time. CDR3 amino acids: CAISHGLAGSTDTQYF. DNA of the CDR3: TGTGCCATCAGTCACGGACTAGCGGGTAGCACAGATACGCAGTATTTT. The chain couples TRBV10-3 to TRBJ2-3; TRBD2 matches 11 bases. In germline, CDR1 is ENHRY, CDR2 SYGVKD. V lost 5 bases to trimming and J lost 0 bases; unmatched junction nucleotides: 4. The CDR3 runs 16 residues.

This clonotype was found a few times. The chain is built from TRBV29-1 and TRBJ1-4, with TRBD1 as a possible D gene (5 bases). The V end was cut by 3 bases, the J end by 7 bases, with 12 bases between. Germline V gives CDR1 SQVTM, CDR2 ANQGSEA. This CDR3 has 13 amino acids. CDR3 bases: TGCAGCGTTGACAGGGAAGGGAGTGAAAAACTGTTTTTT. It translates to CSVDREGSEKLFF.

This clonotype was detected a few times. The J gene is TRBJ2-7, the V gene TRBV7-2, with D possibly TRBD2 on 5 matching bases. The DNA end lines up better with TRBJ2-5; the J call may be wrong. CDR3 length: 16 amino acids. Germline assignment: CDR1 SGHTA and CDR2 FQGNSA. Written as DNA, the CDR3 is TGTGCCAGCAGCTTTGGACTGTTCTCGGCCAGGGAGACCCAGTACTTC. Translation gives CASSFGLFSARETQYF.